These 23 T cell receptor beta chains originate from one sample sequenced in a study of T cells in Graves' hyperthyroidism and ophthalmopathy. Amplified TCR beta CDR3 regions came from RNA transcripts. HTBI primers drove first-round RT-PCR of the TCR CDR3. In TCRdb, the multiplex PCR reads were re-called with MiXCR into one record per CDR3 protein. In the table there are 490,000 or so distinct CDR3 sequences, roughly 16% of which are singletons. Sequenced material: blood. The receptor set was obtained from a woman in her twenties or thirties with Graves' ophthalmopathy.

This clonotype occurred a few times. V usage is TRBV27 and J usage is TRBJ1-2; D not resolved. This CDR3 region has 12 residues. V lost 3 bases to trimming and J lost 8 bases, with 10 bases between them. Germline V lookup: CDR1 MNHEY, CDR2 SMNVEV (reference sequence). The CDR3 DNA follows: TGTGCCAGCAGTTTGGCCCTTGGCGGCTACACCTTC. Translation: CASSLALGGYTF.

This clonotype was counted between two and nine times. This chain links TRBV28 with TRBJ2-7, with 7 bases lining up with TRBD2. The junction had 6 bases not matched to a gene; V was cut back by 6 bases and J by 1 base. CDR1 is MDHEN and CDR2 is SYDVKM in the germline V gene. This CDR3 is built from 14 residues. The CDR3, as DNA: TGTGCCAGCAGATCTGGGACTACATCCTACGAGCAGTACTTC. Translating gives CASRSGTTSYEQYF.

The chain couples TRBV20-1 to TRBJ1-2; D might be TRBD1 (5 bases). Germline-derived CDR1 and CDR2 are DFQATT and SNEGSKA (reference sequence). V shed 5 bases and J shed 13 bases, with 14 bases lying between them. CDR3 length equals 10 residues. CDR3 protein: CSARITGGTF. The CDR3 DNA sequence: TGCAGTGCTCGGATCACAGGTGGCACCTTC.

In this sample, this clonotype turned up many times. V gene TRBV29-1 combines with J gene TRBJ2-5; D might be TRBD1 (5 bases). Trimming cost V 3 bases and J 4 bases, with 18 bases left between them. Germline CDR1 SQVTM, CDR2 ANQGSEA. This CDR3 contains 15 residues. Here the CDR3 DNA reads TGCAGCGTTGAGCCTAGGGTGGGAAGGGGAGAGACCCAGTACTTC. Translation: CSVEPRVGRGETQYF.

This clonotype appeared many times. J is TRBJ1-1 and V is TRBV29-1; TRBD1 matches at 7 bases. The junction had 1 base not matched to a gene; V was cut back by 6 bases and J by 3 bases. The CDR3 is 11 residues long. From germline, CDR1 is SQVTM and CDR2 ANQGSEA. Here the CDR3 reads CSVQGDTEAFF. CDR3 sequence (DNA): TGCAGCGTCCAGGGGGACACTGAAGCTTTCTTT.

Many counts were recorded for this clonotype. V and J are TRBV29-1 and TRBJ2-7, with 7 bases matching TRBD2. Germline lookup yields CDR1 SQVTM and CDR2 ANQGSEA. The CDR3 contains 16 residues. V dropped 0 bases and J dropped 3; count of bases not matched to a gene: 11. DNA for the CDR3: TGCAGCGTTGAAGAAACTACGGAGCGGGGCTACTACGAGCAGTACTTC. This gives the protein CSVEETTERGYYEQYF.

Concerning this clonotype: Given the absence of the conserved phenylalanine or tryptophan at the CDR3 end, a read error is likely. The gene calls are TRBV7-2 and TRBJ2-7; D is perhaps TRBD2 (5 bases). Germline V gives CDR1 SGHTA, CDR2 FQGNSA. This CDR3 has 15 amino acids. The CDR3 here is CASSQASSGPYEQYS. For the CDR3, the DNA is TGCGCCAGCAGCCAAGCTAGCTCTGGGCCCTACGAGCAGTACTCC.

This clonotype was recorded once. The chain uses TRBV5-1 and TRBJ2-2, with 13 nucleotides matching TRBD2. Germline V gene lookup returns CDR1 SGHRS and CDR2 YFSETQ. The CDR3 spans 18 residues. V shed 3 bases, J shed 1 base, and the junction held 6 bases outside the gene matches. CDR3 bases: TGCGCCAGCAGCTCGGGACTAGCGGGACTAAGGAACACCGGGGAGCTGTTTTTT. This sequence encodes CASSSGLAGLRNTGELFF.

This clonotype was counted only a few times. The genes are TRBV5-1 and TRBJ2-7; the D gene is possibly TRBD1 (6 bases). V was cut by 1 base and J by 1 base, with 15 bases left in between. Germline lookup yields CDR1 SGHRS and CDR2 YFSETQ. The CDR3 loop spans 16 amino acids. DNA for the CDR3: TGCGCCAGCAGCTTGCCCAAACAGGGCGGTTCCTACGAGCAGTACTTC. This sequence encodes CASSLPKQGGSYEQYF.

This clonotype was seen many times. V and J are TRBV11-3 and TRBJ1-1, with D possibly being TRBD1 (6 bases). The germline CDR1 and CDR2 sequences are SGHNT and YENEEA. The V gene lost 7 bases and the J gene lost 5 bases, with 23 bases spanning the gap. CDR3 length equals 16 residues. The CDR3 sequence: CASTARGWGGRTEAFF. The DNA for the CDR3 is TGTGCCAGCACCGCTAGGGGTTGGGGGGGGCGTACTGAAGCTTTCTTT.

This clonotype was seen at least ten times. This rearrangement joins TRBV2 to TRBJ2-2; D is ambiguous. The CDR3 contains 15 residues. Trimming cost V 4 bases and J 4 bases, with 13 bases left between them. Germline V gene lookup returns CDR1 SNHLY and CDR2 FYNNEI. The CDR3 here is CASSVRRSGTGELFF. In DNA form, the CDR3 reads TGTGCCAGCAGTGTTAGGAGATCCGGCACCGGGGAGCTGTTTTTT.

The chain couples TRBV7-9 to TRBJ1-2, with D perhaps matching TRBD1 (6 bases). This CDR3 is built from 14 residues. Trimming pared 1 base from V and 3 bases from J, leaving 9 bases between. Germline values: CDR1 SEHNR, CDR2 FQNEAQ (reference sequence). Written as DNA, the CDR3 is TGTGCCAGCAGCTTAGTTCAGGGGTACTATGGCTACACCTTC. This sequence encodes CASSLVQGYYGYTF.

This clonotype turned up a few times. The CDR3 nucleotides read TGTGCCACCAGTGATTCACCCCCTTGGGAGGGGAACACCGGGGAGCTGTTTTTT. This translates into CATSDSPPWEGNTGELFF. The chain is built from TRBV24-1 and TRBJ2-2; 7 bases align to TRBD2. Germline values: CDR1 KGHDR, CDR2 SFDVKD. J was trimmed by 1 base and V by 2 bases; bases with no gene match: 9. The CDR3 length is 18 residues.

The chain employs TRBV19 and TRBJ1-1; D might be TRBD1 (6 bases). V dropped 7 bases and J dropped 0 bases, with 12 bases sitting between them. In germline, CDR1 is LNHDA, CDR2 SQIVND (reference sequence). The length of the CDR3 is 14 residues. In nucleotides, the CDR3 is TGTGCCAGTACGGCGGGACATATGAACACTGAAGCTTTCTTT. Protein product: CASTAGHMNTEAFF.

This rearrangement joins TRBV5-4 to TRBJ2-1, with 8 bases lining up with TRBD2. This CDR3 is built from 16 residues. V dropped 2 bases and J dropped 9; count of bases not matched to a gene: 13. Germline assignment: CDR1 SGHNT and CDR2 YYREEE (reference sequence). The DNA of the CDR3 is TGTGCCAGCAGCTTTGCGGGTAATAGCGGGACGGGTGAGCAGTTCTTC. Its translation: CASSFAGNSGTGEQFF.

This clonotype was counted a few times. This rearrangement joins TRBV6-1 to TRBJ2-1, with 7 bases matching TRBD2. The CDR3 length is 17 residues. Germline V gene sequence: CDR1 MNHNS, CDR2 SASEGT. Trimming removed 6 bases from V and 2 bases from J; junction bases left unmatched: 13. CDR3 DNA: TGTGCCAGCAGGGGCCGTGGCGGGAGAGGAACCTACAATGAGCAGTTCTTC. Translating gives CASRGRGGRGTYNEQFF.

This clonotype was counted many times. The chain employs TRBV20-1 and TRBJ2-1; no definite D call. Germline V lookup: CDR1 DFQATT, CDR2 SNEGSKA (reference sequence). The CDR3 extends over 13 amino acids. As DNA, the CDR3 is TGCAGCATCCCCTCTAGCTCCTACAATGAGCAGTTCTTC. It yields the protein CSIPSSSYNEQFF.

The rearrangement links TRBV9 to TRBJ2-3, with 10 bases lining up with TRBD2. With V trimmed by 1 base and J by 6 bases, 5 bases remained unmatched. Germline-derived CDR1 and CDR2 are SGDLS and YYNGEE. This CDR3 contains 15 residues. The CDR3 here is CASSVRLAGGDTQYF. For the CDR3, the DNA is TGTGCCAGCAGCGTAAGACTAGCGGGTGGGGATACGCAGTATTTT.

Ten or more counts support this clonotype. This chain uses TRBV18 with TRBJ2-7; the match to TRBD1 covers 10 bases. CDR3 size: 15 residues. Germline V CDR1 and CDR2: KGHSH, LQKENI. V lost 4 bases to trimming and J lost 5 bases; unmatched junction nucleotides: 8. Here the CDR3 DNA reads TGTGCCAGCTCACTCCCCGGGACAGGGGCCCACGAGCAGTACTTC. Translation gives CASSLPGTGAHEQYF. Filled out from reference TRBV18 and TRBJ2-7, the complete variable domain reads NAGVMQNPRHLVRRRGQEARLRCSPMKGHSHVYWYRQLPEEGLKFMVYLQKENIIDESGMPKERFSAEFPKEGPSILRIQQVVRGDSAAYFCASSLPGTGAHEQYFGPGTRLTVT.

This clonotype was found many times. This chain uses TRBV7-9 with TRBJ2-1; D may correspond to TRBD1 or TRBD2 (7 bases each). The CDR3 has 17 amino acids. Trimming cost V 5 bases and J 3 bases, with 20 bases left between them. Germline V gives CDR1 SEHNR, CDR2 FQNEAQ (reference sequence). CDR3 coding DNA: TGTGCCAGCAGCCCTATCAGGGGGAAGCGGGGCTACAATGAGCAGTTCTTC. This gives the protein CASSPIRGKRGYNEQFF.

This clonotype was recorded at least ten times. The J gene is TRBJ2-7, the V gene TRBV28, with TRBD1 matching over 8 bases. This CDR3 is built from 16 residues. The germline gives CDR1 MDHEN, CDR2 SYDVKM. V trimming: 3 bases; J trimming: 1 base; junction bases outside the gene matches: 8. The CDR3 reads CASSLETTGGSYEQYF. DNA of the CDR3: TGTGCCAGCAGTTTGGAGACAACAGGGGGATCCTACGAGCAGTACTTC.

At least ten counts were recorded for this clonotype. The chain's CDR3 is CASSLARASLKETQYF. The DNA of the CDR3 is TGTGCCAGCAGCTTAGCGAGGGCTAGTCTGAAAGAGACCCAGTACTTC. The J gene is TRBJ2-5, the V gene TRBV7-2; maybe TRBD2 (5 bases). Germline values: CDR1 SGHTA, CDR2 FQGNSA. V lost 0 bases, J lost 3 bases, and 14 bases lay in between. The CDR3 loop spans 16 amino acids.

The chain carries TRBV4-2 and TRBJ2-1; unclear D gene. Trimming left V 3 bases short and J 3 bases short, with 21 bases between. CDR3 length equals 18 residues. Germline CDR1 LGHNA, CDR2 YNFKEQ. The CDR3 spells CASSQPDKDGTYYNEQFF. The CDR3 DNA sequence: TGTGCCAGCAGCCAGCCAGACAAGGACGGTACCTACTACAATGAGCAGTTCTTC.